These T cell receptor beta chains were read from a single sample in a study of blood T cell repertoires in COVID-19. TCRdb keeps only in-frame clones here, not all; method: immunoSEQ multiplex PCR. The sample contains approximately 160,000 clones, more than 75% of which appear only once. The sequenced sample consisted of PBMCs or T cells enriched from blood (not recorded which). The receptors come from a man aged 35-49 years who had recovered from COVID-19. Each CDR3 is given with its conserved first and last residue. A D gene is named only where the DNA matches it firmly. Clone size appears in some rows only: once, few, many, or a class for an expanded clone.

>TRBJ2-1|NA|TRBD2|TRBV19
CASSGGTSGFIHNEQFF
TGTGCCAGTAGTGGGGGGACTAGCGGCTTTATCCACAATGAGCAGTTCTTC
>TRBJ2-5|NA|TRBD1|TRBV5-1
CASSWGTGGETQYF
TGCGCCAGCAGCTGGGGGACAGGGGGAGAGACCCAGTACTTC
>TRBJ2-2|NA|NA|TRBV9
CASRERHGELFF
TGTGCCAGCAGGGAGCGTCACGGGGAGCTGTTTTTT
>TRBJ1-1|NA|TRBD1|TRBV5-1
CASSQWTGGNTEAFF
TGCGCCAGCAGCCAATGGACAGGGGGCAACACTGAAGCTTTCTTT
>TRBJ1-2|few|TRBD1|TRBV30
CAWSQTGVNGYTF
TGTGCCTGGAGCCAAACAGGGGTAAATGGCTACACCTTC
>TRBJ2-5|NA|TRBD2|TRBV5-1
CASSLRGGNQETQYF
TGCGCCAGCAGCCTCCGGGGGGGGAATCAAGAGACCCAGTACTTC
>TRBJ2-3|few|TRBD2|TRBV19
CASSIAGGPDTQYF
TGTGCCAGTAGTATAGCGGGGGGGCCAGATACGCAGTATTTT
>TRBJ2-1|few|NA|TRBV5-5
CASSYMNEQFF
TGTGCCAGCAGCTACATGAATGAGCAGTTCTTC
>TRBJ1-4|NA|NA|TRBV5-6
CASSLGRSNEKLFF
TGTGCCAGCAGCTTGGGCAGGTCTAATGAAAAACTGTTTTTT
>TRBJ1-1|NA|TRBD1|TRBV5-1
CASSSGQVVTEAFF
TGCGCCAGCAGCTCAGGACAGGTCGTAACTGAAGCTTTCTTT
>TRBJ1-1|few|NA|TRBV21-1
CASKHRGLGTEAFF
TGTGCCAGCAAGCACAGGGGACTCGGCACTGAAGCTTTCTTT